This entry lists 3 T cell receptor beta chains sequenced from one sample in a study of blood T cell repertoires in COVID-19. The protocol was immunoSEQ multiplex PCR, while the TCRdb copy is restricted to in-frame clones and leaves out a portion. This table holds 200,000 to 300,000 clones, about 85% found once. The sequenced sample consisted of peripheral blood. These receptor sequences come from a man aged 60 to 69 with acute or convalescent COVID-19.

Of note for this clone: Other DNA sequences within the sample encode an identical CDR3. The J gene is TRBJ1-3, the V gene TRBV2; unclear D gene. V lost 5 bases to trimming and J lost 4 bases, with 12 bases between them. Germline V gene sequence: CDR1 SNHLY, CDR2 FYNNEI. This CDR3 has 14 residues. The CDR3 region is CASSPNRSGNTIYF. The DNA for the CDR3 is TGTGCCAGCAGTCCTAACCGGTCCGGAAACACCATATATTTT.

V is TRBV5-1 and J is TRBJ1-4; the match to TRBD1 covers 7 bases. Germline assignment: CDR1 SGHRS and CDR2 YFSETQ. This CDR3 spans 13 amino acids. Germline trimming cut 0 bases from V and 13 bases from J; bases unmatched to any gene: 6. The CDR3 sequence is CASSLAGTDRLFF. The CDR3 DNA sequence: TGCGCCAGCAGCTTGGCAGGGACAGACCGACTGTTTTTT. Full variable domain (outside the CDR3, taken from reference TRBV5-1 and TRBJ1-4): KAGVTQTPRYLIKTRGQQVTLSCSPISGHRSVSWYQQTPGQGLQFLFEYFSETQRNKGNFPGRFSGRQFSNSRSEMNVSTLELGDSALYLCASSLAGTDRLFFGSGTQLSVL.

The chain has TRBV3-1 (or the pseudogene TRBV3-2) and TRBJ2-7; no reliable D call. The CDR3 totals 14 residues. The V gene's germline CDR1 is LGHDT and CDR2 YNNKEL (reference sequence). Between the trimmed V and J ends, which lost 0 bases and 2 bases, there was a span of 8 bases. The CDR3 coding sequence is TGTGCCAGCAGCCAAGATTTAATAACCTACGAGCAGTACTTC. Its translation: CASSQDLITYEQYF.